This is a list of T cell receptor beta chains from one sample in a study of identical twins. TCRdb called the 5' RACE reads again in MiXCR, with one record for every CDR3 protein. Of more than 400,000 distinct CDR3 sequences listed, about 15% are singletons. A further study also used this sample, focusing on yellow fever vaccine responses in identical twins.

Sequencing was done on a sample of CD4+ T cells sorted from blood. Receptors originate from a woman between 18 and 30 years old in good health. Both conserved end residues are part of each CDR3. A D gene is named only where the DNA matches it firmly. The listing skips clone size in some rows; elsewhere it reads once, few, many or a size class.

cdr3_aa	cdr3_nt	d_call	clone_size	j_call	v_call
CASSQGGVPDTQYF	TGTGCCAGCAGTCAGGGGGGGGTCCCAGATACGCAGTATTTT	.	.	TRBJ2-3	TRBV12-3/TRBV12-4
CSARGMWNEQFF	TGCAGTGCCAGGGGGATGTGGAATGAGCAGTTCTTC	TRBD1	few	TRBJ2-1	TRBV20-1
CATGRSLAGPYNEQFF	TGCGCCACCGGCCGAAGTCTAGCGGGGCCTTACAATGAGCAGTTCTTC	TRBD2	.	TRBJ2-1	TRBV4-1
CASTAFYPQGADTQYF	TGTGCCAGCACGGCTTTTTACCCCCAAGGCGCAGATACGCAGTATTTT	.	few	TRBJ2-3	TRBV12-3/TRBV12-4
CATSAPTVAGELFF	TGTGCCACCAGTGCCCCCACAGTCGCGGGGGAGCTGTTTTTT	.	.	TRBJ2-2	TRBV24-1
CASSWGNTEAFF	TGTGCCAGCAGTTGGGGGAACACTGAAGCTTTCTTT	.	many	TRBJ1-1	TRBV12-3/TRBV12-4
CSARDRRGNTEAFF	TGCAGTGCTAGAGACCGACGGGGGAACACTGAAGCTTTCTTT	.	few	TRBJ1-1	TRBV20-1
CASRNNGGELFF	TGTGCCAGCAGGAACAACGGCGGGGAGCTGTTTTTT	.	few	TRBJ2-2	TRBV2
CASSPLTGTEAKNIQYF	TGTGCCAGCAGCCCACTCACCGGGACAGAAGCCAAAAACATTCAGTACTTC	TRBD1	few	TRBJ2-4	TRBV14
CASSQAPGPNTGELFF	TGCGCCAGCAGCCAAGCTCCGGGTCCGAACACCGGGGAGCTGTTTTTT	.	.	TRBJ2-2	TRBV4-1
CASSLGLGHNEKLFF	TGTGCCAGCAGCTTAGGTCTTGGGCATAATGAAAAACTGTTTTTT	.	.	TRBJ1-4	TRBV7-9
CASKEAERGLLNTGELFF	TGTGCCAGCAAGGAAGCTGAACGGGGACTACTGAACACCGGGGAGCTGTTTTTT	TRBD2	few	TRBJ2-2	TRBV12-3/TRBV12-4
CATNPDRGGETQYF	TGTGCCACCAACCCTGACAGGGGGGGGGAGACCCAGTACTTC	TRBD1	.	TRBJ2-5	TRBV24-1
CASSTRGTDTQYF	TGCGCCAGCAGTACTAGGGGCACAGATACGCAGTATTTT	.	.	TRBJ2-3	TRBV10-1
CSAVGSYLQPQHF	TGCAGTGCCGTGGGAAGCTACCTTCAGCCCCAGCATTTT	.	.	TRBJ1-5	TRBV20-1